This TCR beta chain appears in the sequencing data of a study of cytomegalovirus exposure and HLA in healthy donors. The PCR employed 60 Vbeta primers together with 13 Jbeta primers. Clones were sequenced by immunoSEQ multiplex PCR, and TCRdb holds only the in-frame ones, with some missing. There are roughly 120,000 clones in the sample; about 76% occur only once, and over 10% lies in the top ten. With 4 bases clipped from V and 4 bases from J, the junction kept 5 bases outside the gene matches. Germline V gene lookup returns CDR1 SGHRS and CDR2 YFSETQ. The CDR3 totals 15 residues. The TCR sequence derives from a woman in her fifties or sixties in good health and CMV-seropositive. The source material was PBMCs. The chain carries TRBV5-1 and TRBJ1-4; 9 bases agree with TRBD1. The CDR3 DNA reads TGCGCCAGCAGCCCGGGGACAGGGAGTAATGAAAAACTGTTTTTT. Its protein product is CASSPGTGSNEKLFF.